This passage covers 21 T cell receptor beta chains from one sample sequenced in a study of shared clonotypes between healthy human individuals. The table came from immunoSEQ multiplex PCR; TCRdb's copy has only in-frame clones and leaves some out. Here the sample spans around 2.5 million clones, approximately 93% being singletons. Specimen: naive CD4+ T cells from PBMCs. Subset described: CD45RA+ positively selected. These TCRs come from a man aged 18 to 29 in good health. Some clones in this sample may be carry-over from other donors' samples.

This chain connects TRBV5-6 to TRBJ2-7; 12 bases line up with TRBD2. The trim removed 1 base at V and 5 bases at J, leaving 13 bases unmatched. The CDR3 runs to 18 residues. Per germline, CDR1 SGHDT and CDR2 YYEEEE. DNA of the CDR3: TGTGCCAGCAGCTTGTTGGGGCTAGCGGGAGGGCCGGAGGACGAGCAGTACTTC. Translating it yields CASSLLGLAGGPEDEQYF.

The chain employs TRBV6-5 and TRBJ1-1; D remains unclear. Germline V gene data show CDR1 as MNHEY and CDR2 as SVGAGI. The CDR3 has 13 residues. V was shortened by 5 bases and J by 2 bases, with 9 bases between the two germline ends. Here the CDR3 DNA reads TGTGCCAGCAGTCCCAAGGGTAACACTGAAGCTTTCTTT. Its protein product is CASSPKGNTEAFF.

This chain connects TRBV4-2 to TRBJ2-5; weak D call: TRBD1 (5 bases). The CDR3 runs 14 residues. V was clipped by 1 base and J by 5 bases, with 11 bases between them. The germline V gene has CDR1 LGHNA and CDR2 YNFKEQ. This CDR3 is CASSQGTLGETQYF. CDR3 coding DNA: TGTGCCAGCAGCCAAGGGACATTGGGGGAGACCCAGTACTTC.

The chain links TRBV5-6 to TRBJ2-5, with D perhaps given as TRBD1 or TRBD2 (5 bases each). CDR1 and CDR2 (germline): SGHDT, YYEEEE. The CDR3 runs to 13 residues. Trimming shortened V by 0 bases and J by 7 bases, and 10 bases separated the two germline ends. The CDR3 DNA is TGTGCCAGCAGCTTGGGACAGAGCGGGACCCAGTACTTC. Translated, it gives CASSLGQSGTQYF.

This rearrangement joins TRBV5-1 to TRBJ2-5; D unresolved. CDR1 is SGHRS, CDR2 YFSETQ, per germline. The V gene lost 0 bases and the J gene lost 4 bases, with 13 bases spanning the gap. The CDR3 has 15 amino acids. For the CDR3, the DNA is TGCGCCAGCAGCTTGGCCGTCGACCTCAGAGAGACCCAGTACTTC. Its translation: CASSLAVDLRETQYF. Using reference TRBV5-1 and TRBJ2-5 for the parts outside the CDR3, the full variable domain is KAGVTQTPRYLIKTRGQQVTLSCSPISGHRSVSWYQQTPGQGLQFLFEYFSETQRNKGNFPGRFSGRQFSNSRSEMNVSTLELGDSALYLCASSLAVDLRETQYFGPGTRLLVL.

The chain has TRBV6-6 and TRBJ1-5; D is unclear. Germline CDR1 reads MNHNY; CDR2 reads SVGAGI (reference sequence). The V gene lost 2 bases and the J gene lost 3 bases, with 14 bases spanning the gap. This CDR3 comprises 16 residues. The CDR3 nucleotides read TGTGCCAGCAGTTACCGAACAACAGCAACCAATCAGCCCCAGCATTTT. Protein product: CASSYRTTATNQPQHF.

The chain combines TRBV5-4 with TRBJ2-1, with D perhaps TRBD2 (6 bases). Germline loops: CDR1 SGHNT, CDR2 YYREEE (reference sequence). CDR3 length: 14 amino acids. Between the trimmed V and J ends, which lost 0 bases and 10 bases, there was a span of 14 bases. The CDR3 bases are TGTGCCAGCAGCTTGGTGGCGGGGACCAGCGAGCAGTTCTTC. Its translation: CASSLVAGTSEQFF.

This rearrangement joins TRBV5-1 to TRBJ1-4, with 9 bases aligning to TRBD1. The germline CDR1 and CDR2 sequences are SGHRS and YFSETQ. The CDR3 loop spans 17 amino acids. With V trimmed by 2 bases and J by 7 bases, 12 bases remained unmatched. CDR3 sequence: CASSFRDRVRVGEKLFF. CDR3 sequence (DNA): TGCGCCAGCAGCTTCCGGGACAGGGTAAGGGTGGGTGAAAAACTGTTTTTT.

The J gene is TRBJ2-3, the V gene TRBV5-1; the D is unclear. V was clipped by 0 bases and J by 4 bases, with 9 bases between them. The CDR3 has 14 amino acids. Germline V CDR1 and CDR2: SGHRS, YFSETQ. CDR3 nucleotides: TGCGCCAGCAGCTTGGAGGGTCGCGCAGATACGCAGTATTTT. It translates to CASSLEGRADTQYF.

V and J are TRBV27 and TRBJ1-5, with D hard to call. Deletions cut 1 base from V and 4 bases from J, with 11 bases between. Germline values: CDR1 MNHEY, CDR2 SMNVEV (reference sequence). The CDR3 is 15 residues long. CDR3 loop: CASSLLGSWNQPQHF. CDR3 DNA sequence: TGTGCCAGCAGTTTATTGGGGAGTTGGAATCAGCCCCAGCATTTT.

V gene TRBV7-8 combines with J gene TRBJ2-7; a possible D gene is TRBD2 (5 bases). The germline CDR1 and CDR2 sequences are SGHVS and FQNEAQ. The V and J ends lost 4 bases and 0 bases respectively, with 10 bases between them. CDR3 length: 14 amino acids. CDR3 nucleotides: TGTGCCAGCAGCTCATACCGGGACTCCTACGAGCAGTACTTC. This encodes CASSSYRDSYEQYF.

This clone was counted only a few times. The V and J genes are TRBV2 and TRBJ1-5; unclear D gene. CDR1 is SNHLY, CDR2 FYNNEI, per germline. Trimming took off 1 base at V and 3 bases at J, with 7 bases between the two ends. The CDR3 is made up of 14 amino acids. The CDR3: CASSEGGNNQPQHF. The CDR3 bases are TGTGCCAGCAGTGAAGGGGGAAACAATCAGCCCCAGCATTTT.

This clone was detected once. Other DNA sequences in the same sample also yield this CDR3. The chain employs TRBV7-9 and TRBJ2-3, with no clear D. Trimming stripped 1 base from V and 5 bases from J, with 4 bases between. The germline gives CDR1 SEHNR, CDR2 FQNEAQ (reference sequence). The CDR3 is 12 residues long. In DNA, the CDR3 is TGTGCCAGCAGCTTAGGGGTAGATACGCAGTATTTT. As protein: CASSLGVDTQYF.

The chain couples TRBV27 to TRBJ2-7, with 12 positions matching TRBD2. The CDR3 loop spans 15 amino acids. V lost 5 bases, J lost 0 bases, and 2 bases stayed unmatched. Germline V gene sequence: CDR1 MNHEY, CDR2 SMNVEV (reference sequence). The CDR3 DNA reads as TGTGCCAGCAGTGGACTAGCGGGATACTCCTACGAGCAGTACTTC. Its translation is CASSGLAGYSYEQYF.

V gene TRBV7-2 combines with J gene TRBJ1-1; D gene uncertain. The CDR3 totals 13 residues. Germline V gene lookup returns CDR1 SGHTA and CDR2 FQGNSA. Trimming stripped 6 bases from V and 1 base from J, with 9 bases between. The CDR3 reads CASSWTENTEAFF. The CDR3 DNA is TGTGCCAGCAGTTGGACGGAGAACACTGAAGCTTTCTTT.

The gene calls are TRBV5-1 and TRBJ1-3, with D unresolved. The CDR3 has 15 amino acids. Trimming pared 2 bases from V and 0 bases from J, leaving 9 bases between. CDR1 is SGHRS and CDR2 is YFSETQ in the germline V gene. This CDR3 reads CASSLSALSGNTIYF. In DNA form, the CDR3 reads TGCGCCAGCAGCTTATCCGCCCTCTCTGGAAACACCATATATTTT.

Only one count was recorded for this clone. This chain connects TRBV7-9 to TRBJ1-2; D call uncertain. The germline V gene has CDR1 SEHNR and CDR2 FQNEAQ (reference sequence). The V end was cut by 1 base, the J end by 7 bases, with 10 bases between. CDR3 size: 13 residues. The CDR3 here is CASSLVTLGGYTF. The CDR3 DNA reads TGTGCCAGCAGCTTAGTTACTTTGGGTGGCTACACCTTC.

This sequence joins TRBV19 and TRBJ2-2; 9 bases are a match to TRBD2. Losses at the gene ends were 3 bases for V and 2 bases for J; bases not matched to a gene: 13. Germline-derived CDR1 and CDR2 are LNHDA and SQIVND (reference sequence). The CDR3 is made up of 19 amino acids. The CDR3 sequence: CASSIAFWASGKNTGELFF. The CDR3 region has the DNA TGTGCCAGTAGTATTGCGTTCTGGGCTAGCGGGAAAAACACCGGGGAGCTGTTTTTT.

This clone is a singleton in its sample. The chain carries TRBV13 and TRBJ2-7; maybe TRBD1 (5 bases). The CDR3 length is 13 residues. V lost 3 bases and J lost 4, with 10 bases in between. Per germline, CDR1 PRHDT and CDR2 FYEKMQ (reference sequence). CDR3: CASSFRQGYEQYF. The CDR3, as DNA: TGTGCCAGCAGCTTTCGTCAGGGATACGAGCAGTACTTC.

The CDR3 protein is CASSGDYLGAYEQYF. The CDR3 nucleotides read TGTGCCAGCAGCGGGGACTACCTTGGGGCCTACGAGCAGTACTTC. This chain links TRBV28 with TRBJ2-7; 7 bases line up with TRBD2. J gave up 2 bases and V 6 bases, and 10 bases lay outside the gene matches. The CDR3 extends over 15 amino acids. Germline-derived CDR1 and CDR2 are MDHEN and SYDVKM.

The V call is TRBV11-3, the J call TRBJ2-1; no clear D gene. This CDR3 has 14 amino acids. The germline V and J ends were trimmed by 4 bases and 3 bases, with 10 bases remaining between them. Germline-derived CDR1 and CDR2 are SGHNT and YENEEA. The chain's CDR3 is CASSYNSVYNEQFF. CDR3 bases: TGTGCCAGCAGCTACAACTCGGTCTACAATGAGCAGTTCTTC.